The 7 T cell receptor beta chains listed next were all sequenced from one sample in a study of T-cell reconstitution after alpha-beta-depleted transplantation in children. A TCRbeta library incorporating unique molecular identifiers was prepared. One entry per CDR3 protein results from TCRdb running MiXCR on the PCR reads. The sample lists approximately 270,000 distinct CDR3 sequences, 9.9% occurring once. Specimen: PBMCs from the stem cell graft donor, collected from the stem cell graft. These receptors came from a human donor who donated a stem cell graft to a child with SCID.

The J gene is TRBJ2-1, the V gene TRBV19; 8 bases match TRBD2. Germline V CDR1 and CDR2: LNHDA, SQIVND (reference sequence). The CDR3 has 18 amino acids. J lost 7 bases, V lost 6 bases, and 20 bases had no gene match. CDR3 sequence (DNA): TGTGCCAGTAGAACTAGTCCCACAAAGAGCGGGGGAGGAAATGAGCAGTTCTTC. Translated: CASRTSPTKSGGGNEQFF.

There are a few counts of this clonotype. The chain combines TRBV4-1 with TRBJ1-6, with D hard to call. The CDR3 contains 15 residues. Germline V gene data show CDR1 as MGHRA and CDR2 as YSYEKL. V was cut by 0 bases and J by 5 bases, with 8 bases left in between. DNA for the CDR3: TGCGCCAGCAGCCAAGATCGAACCAATAATTCACCCCTCCACTTT. Its protein product is CASSQDRTNNSPLHF.

V gene TRBV18 combines with J gene TRBJ2-3; no clear D gene. The germline V and J ends were trimmed by 2 bases and 2 bases, with 8 bases remaining between them. This CDR3 contains 14 residues. The germline CDR1 and CDR2 sequences are KGHSH and LQKENI. The CDR3 sequence: CASSPSPYTDTQYF. The CDR3 DNA reads as TGTGCCAGCTCACCATCCCCCTACACAGATACGCAGTATTTT.

V gene TRBV29-1 combines with J gene TRBJ1-1; D remains ambiguous. The CDR3 consists of 12 residues. The germline V and J ends were trimmed by 6 bases and 2 bases, with 10 bases remaining between them. The germline CDR1 and CDR2 sequences are SQVTM and ANQGSEA. CDR3 sequence reads: CSVFYSNTEAFF. The CDR3 DNA is TGCAGCGTCTTCTACTCCAACACTGAAGCTTTCTTT.

V and J are TRBV25-1 and TRBJ1-1; D is undetermined. The CDR3 is made up of 11 amino acids. Trimming removed 5 bases from V and 8 bases from J, with 9 bases in between. Germline-derived CDR1 and CDR2 are MGHDK and SYGVNS. CDR3 residues: CASSRLVEAFF. The CDR3 DNA is TGTGCCAGCAGTAGACTGGTCGAAGCTTTCTTT.

This clonotype was recorded at least ten times. The chain uses TRBV3-1 and TRBJ2-3; 9 bases align to TRBD2. This CDR3 contains 16 residues. V gave up 5 bases and J gave up 0 bases; unmatched junction bases: 6. Germline assignment: CDR1 LGHDT and CDR2 YNNKEL (reference sequence). This CDR3 is CASSFPTSGSTDTQYF. The CDR3 DNA sequence: TGTGCCAGCAGCTTCCCGACTAGCGGTAGCACAGATACGCAGTATTTT.

This clonotype was picked up a small number of times. CDR3 DNA: TGTGCCATCGCCCCAGTGGGCGCGGGGGCCCCCTCCTACGAGCAGTACTTC. This sequence encodes CAIAPVGAGAPSYEQYF. This chain connects TRBV10-3 to TRBJ2-7; possible D gene TRBD2, 7 bases. Trimming shortened V by 8 bases and J by 0 bases, and 23 bases separated the two germline ends. Germline V gene data show CDR1 as ENHRY and CDR2 as SYGVKD. CDR3 size: 17 residues.